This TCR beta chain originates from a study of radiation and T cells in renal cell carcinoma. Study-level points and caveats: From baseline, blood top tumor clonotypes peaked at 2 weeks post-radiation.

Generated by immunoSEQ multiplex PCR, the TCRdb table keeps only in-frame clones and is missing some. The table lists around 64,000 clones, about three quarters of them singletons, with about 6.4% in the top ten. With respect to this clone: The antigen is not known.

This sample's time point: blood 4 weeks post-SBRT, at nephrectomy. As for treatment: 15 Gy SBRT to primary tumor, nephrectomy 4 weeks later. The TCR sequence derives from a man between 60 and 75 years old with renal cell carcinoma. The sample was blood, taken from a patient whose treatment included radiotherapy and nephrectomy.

CDR3 in amino acids: CASSPAGQSHNEKLFF. In DNA, the CDR3 is TGTGCCAGCAGCCCGGCGGGACAGTCCCATAATGAAAAACTGTTTTTT. V gene TRBV5-4 combines with J gene TRBJ1-4; 7 positions match TRBD1. V shed 4 bases, J shed 4 bases, and the junction held 10 bases outside the gene matches. This CDR3 is 16 amino acids long. Germline V lookup: CDR1 SGHNT, CDR2 YYREEE (reference sequence).